These 12 T cell receptor beta chains were all obtained from the same sample, sequenced in a study of blood T cell repertoires in COVID-19 (dated by TCRdb to the early 2020s). The library was made by the immunoSEQ multiplex PCR assay. TCRdb took this table from immuneACCESS and kept in-frame rearrangements with V and J called. Such tables lack part of the clones; where checked against another copy, unresolved V genes explain under half of the gap, and the rest is unexplained. The sample contains approximately 62,000 clones, 76% of them found a single time. Of the sample, over 6% is held by the ten largest clones. Sequencing input: peripheral blood. The receptors come from a woman aged 50 to 60 with active or convalescent COVID-19.

This clone appeared a few times. The chain recombines TRBV6-2 or TRBV6-3 with TRBJ2-7; TRBD2 is a possible D gene (6 bases). Germline V lookup: CDR1 MNHEY, CDR2 SVGEGT. This CDR3 has 14 residues. The germline V and J ends were trimmed by 6 bases and 3 bases, with 15 bases remaining between them. In nucleotides, the CDR3 is TGTGCCAGCAGCGAGACTAGTAGGAACTACGAGCAGTACTTC. It encodes CASSETSRNYEQYF.

V is TRBV19 and J is TRBJ2-1; 7 nucleotides align to TRBD1. The V segment lost 5 bases and the J segment 0 bases; nucleotides outside the gene matches: 4. This CDR3 comprises 15 residues. The germline gives CDR1 LNHDA, CDR2 SQIVND (reference sequence). The CDR3 DNA is TGTGCCAGTAGTGGTCGGGACAGCTCCTACAATGAGCAGTTCTTC. Amino acids: CASSGRDSSYNEQFF.

V gene TRBV29-1 combines with J gene TRBJ2-4, with 7 nucleotides matching TRBD2. The germline gives CDR1 SQVTM, CDR2 ANQGSEA. The V segment lost 4 bases and the J segment 6 bases; nucleotides outside the gene matches: 9. The CDR3 spans 14 residues. CDR3 in amino acids: CSVVAPGTTNIQYF. The CDR3 bases are TGCAGCGTTGTGGCCCCCGGGACTACAAACATTCAGTACTTC.

The rearrangement links TRBV3-1 (or the pseudogene TRBV3-2) to TRBJ2-1; D ambiguous. This CDR3 is 12 amino acids long. The V end was cut by 0 bases, the J end by 9 bases, with 6 bases between. Germline CDR1 reads LGHDT; CDR2 reads YNNKEL (reference sequence). The CDR3 region is CASSQDLAEQFF. The CDR3 nucleotides read TGTGCCAGCAGCCAAGATCTGGCTGAGCAGTTCTTC.

This chain joins TRBV12-3 or TRBV12-4 and TRBJ1-2; D is perhaps TRBD1 (5 bases). The CDR3 is 13 residues long. The V and J ends lost 8 bases and 7 bases respectively, with 17 bases between them. The CDR3 region has the DNA TGTGCCAGCGGCCTTGGGGGGACCAGTGGCTACACCTTC. Protein: CASGLGGTSGYTF.

The J gene is TRBJ1-1, the V gene TRBV29-1; a weak D match, TRBD1 (5 bases). Per the germline V gene, CDR1 is SQVTM and CDR2 is ANQGSEA. There are 13 residues in the CDR3. Trimming took 3 bases from V and 1 from J, leaving 9 bases between them. DNA for the CDR3: TGCAGCGTTGATACAGGCTCGAACACTGAAGCTTTCTTT. It translates to CSVDTGSNTEAFF.

The chain uses TRBV19 and TRBJ2-3; D is possibly TRBD2 (6 bases). This CDR3 contains 16 residues. The germline V gene has CDR1 LNHDA and CDR2 SQIVND (reference sequence). V dropped 5 bases and J dropped 4 bases, with 19 bases sitting between them. The CDR3 nucleotides are TGTGCCAGTAGTTTCCTCCCGGGAGATGGGGCAGATACGCAGTATTTT. Its translation: CASSFLPGDGADTQYF.

V gene TRBV10-3 combines with J gene TRBJ2-2, with TRBD2 identical over 13 bases. Trimming at V came to 2 bases and at J to 4 bases, leaving 13 bases not matched to a gene. The CDR3 contains 20 residues. From germline, CDR1 is ENHRY and CDR2 SYGVKD. CDR3 in amino acids: CAISEPTGTSGKQGTGELFF. The CDR3 region has the DNA TGTGCCATCAGTGAGCCTACCGGGACTAGCGGGAAACAGGGCACCGGGGAGCTGTTTTTT.

CDR3: CASSNRQGSDGYTF. CDR3 sequence (DNA): TGTGCCAGCAGTAACCGTCAGGGGTCGGATGGCTACACCTTC. This rearrangement joins TRBV6-5 to TRBJ1-2, with D maybe TRBD1 (6 bases). Germline V gene lookup returns CDR1 MNHEY and CDR2 SVGAGI. The CDR3 consists of 14 residues. Trimming shortened V by 5 bases and J by 6 bases, and 16 bases separated the two germline ends.

The rearrangement links TRBV6-6 to TRBJ2-7, with 9 bases that match TRBD1. Germline CDR1 MNHNY, CDR2 SVGAGI (reference sequence). CDR3 size: 16 residues. Trimming at V came to 0 bases and at J to 1 base, leaving 4 bases not matched to a gene. The CDR3 coding sequence is TGTGCCAGCAGTTACTCCCCCGGACAGGGGTCCTACGAGCAGTACTTC. Translating gives CASSYSPGQGSYEQYF.

The chain couples TRBV4-3 to TRBJ2-5; D possibly corresponds to TRBD2 (5 bases). Per the germline V gene, CDR1 is LGHNA and CDR2 is YSLEER. Trimming took 4 bases from V and 5 from J, leaving 20 bases between them. The length of the CDR3 is 16 residues. Here the CDR3 DNA reads TGCGCCAGCAGCCCCGCCCTCTCTAGCTCGGCCGAGACCCAGTACTTC. This encodes CASSPALSSSAETQYF.

This clone was observed a handful of times. The chain has TRBV5-1 and TRBJ1-2; perhaps TRBD1 as D (6 bases). Between the trimmed V and J ends, which lost 4 bases and 0 bases, there was a span of 19 bases. Germline-derived CDR1 and CDR2 are SGHRS and YFSETQ. This CDR3 has 17 residues. The chain's CDR3 is CASSTGHPPLANYGYTF. The CDR3 coding sequence is TGCGCCAGCAGCACGGGACACCCACCGTTAGCTAACTATGGCTACACCTTC.